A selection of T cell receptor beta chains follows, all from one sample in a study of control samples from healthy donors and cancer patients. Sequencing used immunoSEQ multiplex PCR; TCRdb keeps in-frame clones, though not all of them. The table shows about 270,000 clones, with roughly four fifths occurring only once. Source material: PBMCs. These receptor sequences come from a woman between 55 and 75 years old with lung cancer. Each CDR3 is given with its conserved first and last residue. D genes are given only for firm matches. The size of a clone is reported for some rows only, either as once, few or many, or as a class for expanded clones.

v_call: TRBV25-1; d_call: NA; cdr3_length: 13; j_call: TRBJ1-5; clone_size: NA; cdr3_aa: CASSTGNNQPQHF; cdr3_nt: TGTGCCAGCAGTACCGGGAACAATCAGCCCCAGCATTTT
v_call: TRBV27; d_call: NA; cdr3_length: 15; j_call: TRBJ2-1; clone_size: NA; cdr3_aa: CASRVISGSYNEQFF; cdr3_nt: TGTGCCAGCCGCGTCATTAGCGGTTCCTACAATGAGCAGTTCTTC
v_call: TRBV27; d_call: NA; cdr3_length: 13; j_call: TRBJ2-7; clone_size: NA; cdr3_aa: CASSLKDSYEQYF; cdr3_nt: TGTGCCAGCAGTTTAAAGGACAGCTACGAGCAGTACTTC
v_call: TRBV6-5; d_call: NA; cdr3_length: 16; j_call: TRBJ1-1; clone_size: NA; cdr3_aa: CASSYIDGRGHTEAFF; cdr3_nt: TGTGCCAGCAGTTACATTGACGGGAGGGGCCACACTGAAGCTTTCTTT
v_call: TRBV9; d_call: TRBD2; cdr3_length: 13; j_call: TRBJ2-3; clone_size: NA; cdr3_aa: CASRSGSSDTQYF; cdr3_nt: TGTGCCAGCAGGAGCGGGAGTTCAGATACGCAGTATTTT
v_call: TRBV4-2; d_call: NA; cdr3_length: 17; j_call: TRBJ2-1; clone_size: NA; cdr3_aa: CASSQGPKAGAYNEQFF; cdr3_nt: TGTGCCAGCAGCCAAGGGCCCAAAGCGGGTGCCTACAATGAGCAGTTCTTC
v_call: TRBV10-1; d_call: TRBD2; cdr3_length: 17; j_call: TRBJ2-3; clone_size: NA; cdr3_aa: CASSEATSGGLTDTQYF; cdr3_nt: TGCGCCAGCAGTGAGGCGACTAGCGGGGGCCTCACAGATACGCAGTATTTT
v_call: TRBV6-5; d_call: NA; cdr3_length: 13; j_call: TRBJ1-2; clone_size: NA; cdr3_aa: CASSYWGRGGYTF; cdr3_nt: TGTGCCAGCAGTTACTGGGGAAGGGGTGGCTACACCTTC
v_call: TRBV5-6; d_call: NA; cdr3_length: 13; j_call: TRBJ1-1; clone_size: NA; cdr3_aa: CASSGPGNTEAFF; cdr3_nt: TGTGCCAGCAGTGGTCCAGGAAACACTGAAGCTTTCTTT
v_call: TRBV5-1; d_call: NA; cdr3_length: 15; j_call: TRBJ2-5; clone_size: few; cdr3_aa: CASSFWTDYQETQYF; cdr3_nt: TGCGCCAGCAGCTTCTGGACAGATTACCAAGAGACCCAGTACTTC
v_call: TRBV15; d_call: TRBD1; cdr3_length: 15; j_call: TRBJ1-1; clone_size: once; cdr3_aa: CATSRDQGGTTEAFF; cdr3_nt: TGTGCCACCAGCAGAGATCAAGGGGGCACCACTGAAGCTTTCTTT
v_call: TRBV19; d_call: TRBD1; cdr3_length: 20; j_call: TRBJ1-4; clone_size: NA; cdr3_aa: CASSSPGDRGLVATNEKLFF; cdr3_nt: TGTGCCAGTAGCTCCCCCGGGGACAGGGGGCTCGTTGCAACTAATGAAAAACTGTTTTTT
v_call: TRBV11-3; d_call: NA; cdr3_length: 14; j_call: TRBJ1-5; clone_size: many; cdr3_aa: CASSWMSGIQPQHF; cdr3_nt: TGTGCCAGCAGCTGGATGTCAGGGATCCAGCCCCAGCATTTT
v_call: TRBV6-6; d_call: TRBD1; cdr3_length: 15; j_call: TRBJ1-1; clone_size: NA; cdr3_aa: CASSNAGTGIAEAFF; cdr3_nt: TGTGCCAGCAGTAACGCCGGGACAGGGATCGCTGAAGCTTTCTTT
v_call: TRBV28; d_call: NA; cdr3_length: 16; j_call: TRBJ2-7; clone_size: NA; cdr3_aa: CASSSGRMAPSYEQYF; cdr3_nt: TGTGCCAGCAGCTCGGGCAGAATGGCCCCTTCCTACGAGCAGTACTTC
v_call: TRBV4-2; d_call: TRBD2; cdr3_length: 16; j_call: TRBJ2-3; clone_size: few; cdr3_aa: CASSQGSGGGTDTQYF; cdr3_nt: TGTGCCAGCAGCCAAGGTAGCGGGGGGGGCACAGATACGCAGTATTTT
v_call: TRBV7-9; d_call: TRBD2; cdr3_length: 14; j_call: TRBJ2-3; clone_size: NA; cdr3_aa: CASSPGLAADTQYF; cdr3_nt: TGTGCCAGCAGCCCCGGACTAGCGGCAGATACGCAGTATTTT
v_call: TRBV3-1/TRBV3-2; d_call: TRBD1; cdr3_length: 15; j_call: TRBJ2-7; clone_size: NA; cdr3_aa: CASSHGGDRVAEQYF; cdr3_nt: TGTGCCAGCAGCCATGGGGGGGACAGGGTAGCCGAGCAGTACTTC
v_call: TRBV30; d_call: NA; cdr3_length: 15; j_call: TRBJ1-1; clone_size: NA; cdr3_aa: CAWSRRWGLTTEAFF; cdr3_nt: TGTGCCTGGAGTCGACGGTGGGGGTTGACCACTGAAGCTTTCTTT
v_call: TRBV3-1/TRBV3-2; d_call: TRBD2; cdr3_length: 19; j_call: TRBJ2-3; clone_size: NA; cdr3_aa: CASSQDRGGASGSIDTQYF; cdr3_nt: TGTGCCAGCAGCCAAGATCGGGGGGGGGCTAGCGGGAGCATAGATACGCAGTATTTT
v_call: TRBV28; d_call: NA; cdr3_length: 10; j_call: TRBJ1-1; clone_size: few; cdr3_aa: CASSHTEAFF; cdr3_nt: TGTGCCAGCAGCCACACTGAAGCTTTCTTT
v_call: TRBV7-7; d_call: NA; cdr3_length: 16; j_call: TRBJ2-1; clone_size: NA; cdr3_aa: CASSSGTSSSYNEQFF; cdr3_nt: TGTGCTAGCAGCTCTGGGACATCCAGCTCCTACAATGAGCAGTTCTTC
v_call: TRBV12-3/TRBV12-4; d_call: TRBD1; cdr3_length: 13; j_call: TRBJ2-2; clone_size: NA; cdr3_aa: CASRQGAPGELFF; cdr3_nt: TGTGCCAGTAGACAGGGGGCCCCCGGGGAGCTGTTTTTT
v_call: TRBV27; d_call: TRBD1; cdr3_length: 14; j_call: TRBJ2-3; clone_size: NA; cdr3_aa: CASRRGRRTDTQYF; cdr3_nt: TGTGCCAGCAGGAGGGGGCGGAGGACAGATACGCAGTATTTT
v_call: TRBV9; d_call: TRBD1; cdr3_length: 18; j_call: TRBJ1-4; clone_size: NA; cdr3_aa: CASSSPKPGQGSNEKLFF; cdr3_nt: TGTGCCAGCAGCTCGCCAAAACCGGGACAGGGATCCAATGAAAAACTGTTTTTT
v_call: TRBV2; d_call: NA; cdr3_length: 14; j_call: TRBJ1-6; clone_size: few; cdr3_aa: CASCTEFQNSPLHF; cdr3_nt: TGTGCCAGCTGCACGGAATTTCAAAATTCACCCCTCCACTTT
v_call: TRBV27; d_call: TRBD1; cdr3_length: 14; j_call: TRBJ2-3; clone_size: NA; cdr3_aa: CASSLGQGGDTQYF; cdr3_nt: TGTGCCAGCAGCCTGGGACAGGGAGGGGATACGCAGTATTTT
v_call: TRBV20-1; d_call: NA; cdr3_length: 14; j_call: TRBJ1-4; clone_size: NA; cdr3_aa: CSASLTGPSEKLFF; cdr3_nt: TGCAGTGCCAGTTTAACAGGGCCTAGTGAAAAACTGTTTTTT
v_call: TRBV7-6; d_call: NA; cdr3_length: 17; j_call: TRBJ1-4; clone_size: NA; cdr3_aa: CASSLGLWRSTNEKLFF; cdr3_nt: TGTGCCAGCAGCTTAGGACTTTGGAGGTCAACTAATGAAAAACTGTTTTTT
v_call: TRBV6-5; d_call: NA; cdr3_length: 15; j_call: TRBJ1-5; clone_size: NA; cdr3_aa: CASSRVSTGNQPQHF; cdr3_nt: TGTGCCAGCAGTCGAGTTTCGACAGGAAATCAGCCCCAGCATTTT
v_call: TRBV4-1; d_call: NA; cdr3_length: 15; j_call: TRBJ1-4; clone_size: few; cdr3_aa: CASSQETFRNEKLFF; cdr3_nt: TGCGCCAGCAGCCAAGAAACATTCCGCAATGAAAAACTGTTTTTT
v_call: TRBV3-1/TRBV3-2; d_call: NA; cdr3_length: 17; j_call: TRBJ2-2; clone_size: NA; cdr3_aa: CASSKSDDFLGGGELFF; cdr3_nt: TGTGCCAGCAGCAAAAGTGATGACTTCTTAGGGGGCGGGGAGCTGTTTTTT
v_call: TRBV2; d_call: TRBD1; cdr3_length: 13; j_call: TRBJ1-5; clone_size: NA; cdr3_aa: CASRDRGNQPQHF; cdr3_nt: TGTGCCAGCAGGGACAGGGGTAATCAGCCCCAGCATTTT
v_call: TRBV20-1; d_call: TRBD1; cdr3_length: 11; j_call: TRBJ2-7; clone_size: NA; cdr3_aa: CSEGQGSEQYF; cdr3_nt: TGCAGTGAGGGACAGGGGTCCGAGCAGTACTTC
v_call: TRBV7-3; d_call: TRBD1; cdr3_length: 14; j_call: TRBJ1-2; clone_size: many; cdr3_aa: CASSSQGGNYGYTF; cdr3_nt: TGTGCCAGCAGCTCACAGGGGGGAAACTATGGCTACACCTTC
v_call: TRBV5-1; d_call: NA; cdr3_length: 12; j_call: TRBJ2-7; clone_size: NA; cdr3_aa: CASSLDAYEQYF; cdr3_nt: TGCGCCAGCAGCTTGGATGCCTACGAGCAGTACTTC
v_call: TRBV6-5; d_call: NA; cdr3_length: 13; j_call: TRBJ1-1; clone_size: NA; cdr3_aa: CASTVNSAAEAFF; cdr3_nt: TGTGCCAGCACCGTTAATTCGGCGGCCGAAGCTTTCTTT
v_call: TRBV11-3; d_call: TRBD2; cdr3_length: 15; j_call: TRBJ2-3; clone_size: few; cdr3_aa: CASSRSGGATDTQYF; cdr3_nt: TGTGCCAGCAGCCGTAGCGGGGGGGCCACAGATACGCAGTATTTT
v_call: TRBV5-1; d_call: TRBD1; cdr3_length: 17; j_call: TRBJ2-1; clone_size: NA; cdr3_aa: CASSLIVTGQGFNEQFF; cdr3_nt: TGCGCCAGCAGCTTAATTGTAACGGGACAGGGTTTCAATGAGCAGTTCTTC
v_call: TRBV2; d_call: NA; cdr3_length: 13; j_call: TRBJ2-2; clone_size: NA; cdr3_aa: CASAGTIPGELFF; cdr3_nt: TGTGCCAGTGCCGGGACGATCCCCGGGGAGCTGTTTTTT
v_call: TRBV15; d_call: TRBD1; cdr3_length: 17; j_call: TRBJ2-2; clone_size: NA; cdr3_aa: CATSRGTGGTNTGELFF; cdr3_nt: TGTGCCACCAGCAGAGGGACAGGGGGAACGAACACCGGGGAGCTGTTTTTT
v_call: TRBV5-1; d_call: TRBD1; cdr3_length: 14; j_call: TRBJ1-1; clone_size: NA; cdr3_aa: CASSSGTGGTEAFF; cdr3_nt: TGCGCCAGCAGCTCCGGGACAGGGGGCACTGAAGCTTTCTTT
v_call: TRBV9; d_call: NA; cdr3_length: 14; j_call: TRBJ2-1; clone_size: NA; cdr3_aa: CASSVVGQNNEQFF; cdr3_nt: TGTGCCAGCAGCGTAGTTGGCCAAAACAATGAGCAGTTCTTC
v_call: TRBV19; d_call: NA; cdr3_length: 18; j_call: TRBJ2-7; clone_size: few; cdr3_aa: CASSPSLGSGPWGYEQYF; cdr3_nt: TGTGCCAGTAGTCCATCTTTGGGTAGCGGCCCCTGGGGCTACGAGCAGTACTTC
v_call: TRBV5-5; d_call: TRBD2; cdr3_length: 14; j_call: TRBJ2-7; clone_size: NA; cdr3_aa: CASSPTSGQYEQYF; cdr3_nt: TGTGCCAGCAGCCCGACTAGCGGACAATACGAGCAGTACTTC